The present T cell receptor beta chain was sequenced within a study of early T cells in non-severe SARS-CoV-2 infection. Study background: From unsorted whole blood, bulk RNA was sequenced, and the chains remained unpaired. Findings and caveats of the study: Private and CD4 specificities were missed by VDJdb matching, which favored anti-spike CD8 responses.

CDR1 SQVTM and CDR2 ANQGSEA come from the germline V gene. The CDR3 runs 11 residues. The ends were cut back, 4 bases at V and 9 bases at J, with 10 bases in the middle. The TCR library protocol was used to attach unique molecular identifiers. These identifiers were attached to individual cDNA molecules. TCRdb ran MiXCR on the 5' RACE reads and lists one entry per CDR3 protein. Found here are about 97,000 distinct CDR3 sequences, around 12% of them singletons; the top ten hold 6% to 7%. Turning to this clonotype: What it binds is not known. A much larger clone lies a single base off, so this may be a read error.

The sequenced sample was whole blood. This receptor was taken from an adult who was a healthcare worker with PCR-confirmed SARS-CoV-2 infection or an uninfected control (not recorded which). The rearrangement links TRBV29-1 to TRBJ2-4; D unresolved. CDR3 protein: CSVVEVGIQYF. The CDR3 DNA is TGCAGCGTTGTGGAAGTGGGCATTCAGTACTTC. The variable domain in full, completed from reference TRBV29-1 and TRBJ2-4, reads SAVISQKPSRDICQRGTSLTIQCQVDSQVTMMFWYRQQPGQSLTLIATANQGSEATYESGFVIDKFPISRPNLTFSTLTVSNMSPEDSSIYLCSVVEVGIQYFGAGTRLSVL.